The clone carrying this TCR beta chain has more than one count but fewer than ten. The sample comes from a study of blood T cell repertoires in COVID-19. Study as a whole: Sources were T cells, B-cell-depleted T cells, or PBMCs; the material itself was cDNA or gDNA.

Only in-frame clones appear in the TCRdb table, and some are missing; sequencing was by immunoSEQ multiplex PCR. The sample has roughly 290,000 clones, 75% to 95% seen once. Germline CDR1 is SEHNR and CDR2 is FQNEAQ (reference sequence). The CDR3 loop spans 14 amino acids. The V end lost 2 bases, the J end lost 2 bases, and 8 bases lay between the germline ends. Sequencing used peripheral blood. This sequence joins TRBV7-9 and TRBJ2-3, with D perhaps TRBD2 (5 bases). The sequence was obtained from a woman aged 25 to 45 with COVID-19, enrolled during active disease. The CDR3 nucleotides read TGTGCCAGCAGCTTACCACGGGACACAGATACGCAGTATTTT. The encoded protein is CASSLPRDTDTQYF.